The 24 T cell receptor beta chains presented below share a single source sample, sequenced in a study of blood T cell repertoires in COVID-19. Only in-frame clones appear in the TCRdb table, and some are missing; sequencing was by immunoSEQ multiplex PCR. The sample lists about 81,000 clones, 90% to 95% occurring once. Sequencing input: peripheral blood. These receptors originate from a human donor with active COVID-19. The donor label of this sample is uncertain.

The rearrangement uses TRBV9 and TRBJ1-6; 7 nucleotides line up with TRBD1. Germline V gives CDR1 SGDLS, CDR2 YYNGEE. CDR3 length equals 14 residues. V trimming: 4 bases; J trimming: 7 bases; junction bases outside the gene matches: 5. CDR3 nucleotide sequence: TGTGCCAGCAGCCAAACAGGGGTCAATTCACCCCTCCACTTT. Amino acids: CASSQTGVNSPLHF.

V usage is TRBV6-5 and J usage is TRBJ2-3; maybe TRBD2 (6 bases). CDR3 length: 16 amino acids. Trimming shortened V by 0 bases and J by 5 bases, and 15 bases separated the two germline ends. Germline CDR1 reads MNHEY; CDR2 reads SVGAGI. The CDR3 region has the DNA TGTGCCAGCAGTTACTCCGGACTATCTGGGGGAGATACGCAGTATTTT. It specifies CASSYSGLSGGDTQYF.

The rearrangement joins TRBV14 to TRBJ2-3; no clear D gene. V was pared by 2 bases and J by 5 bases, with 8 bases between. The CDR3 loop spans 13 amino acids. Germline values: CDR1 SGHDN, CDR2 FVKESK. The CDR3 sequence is CASSQPPLDTQYF. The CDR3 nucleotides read TGTGCCAGCAGCCAACCTCCTTTAGATACGCAGTATTTT.

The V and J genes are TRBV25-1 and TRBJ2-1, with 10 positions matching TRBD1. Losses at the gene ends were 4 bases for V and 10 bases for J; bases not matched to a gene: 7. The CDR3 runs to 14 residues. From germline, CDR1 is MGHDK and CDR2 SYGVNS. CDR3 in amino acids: CASSVWGTGVEQFF. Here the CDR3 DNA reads TGTGCCAGCAGTGTGTGGGGGACAGGGGTCGAGCAGTTCTTC.

For the CDR3, the DNA is TGTGCCAGCAGCCGACAGGGAAAAAATGAAAAACTGTTTTTT. It translates to CASSRQGKNEKLFF. The chain recombines TRBV3-1 (or the pseudogene TRBV3-2) with TRBJ1-4; 7 bases map to TRBD1. This CDR3 region has 14 residues. Germline V gene sequence: CDR1 LGHDT, CDR2 YNNKEL (reference sequence). The ends lost 4 bases at V and 5 bases at J; junction bases unmatched: 4.

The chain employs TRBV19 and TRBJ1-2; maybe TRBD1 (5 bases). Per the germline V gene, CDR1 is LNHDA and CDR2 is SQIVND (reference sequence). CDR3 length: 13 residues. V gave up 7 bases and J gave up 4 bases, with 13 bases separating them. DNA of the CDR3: TGTGCCAGTACCAGGGTCTGGGGCTATGGCTACACCTTC. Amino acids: CASTRVWGYGYTF.

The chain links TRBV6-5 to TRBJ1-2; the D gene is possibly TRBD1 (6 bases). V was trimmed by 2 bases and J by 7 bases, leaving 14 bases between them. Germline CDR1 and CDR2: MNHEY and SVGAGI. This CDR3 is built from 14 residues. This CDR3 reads CASSYAGTRGGYTF. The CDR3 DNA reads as TGTGCCAGCAGTTACGCCGGGACACGGGGTGGCTACACCTTC.

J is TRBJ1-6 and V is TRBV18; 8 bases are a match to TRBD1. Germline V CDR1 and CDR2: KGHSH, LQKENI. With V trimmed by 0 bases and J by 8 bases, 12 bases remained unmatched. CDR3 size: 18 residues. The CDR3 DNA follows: TGTGCCAGCTCACCACCGGGACAGGCTTTTACGGACGATTCACCCCTCCACTTT. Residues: CASSPPGQAFTDDSPLHF.

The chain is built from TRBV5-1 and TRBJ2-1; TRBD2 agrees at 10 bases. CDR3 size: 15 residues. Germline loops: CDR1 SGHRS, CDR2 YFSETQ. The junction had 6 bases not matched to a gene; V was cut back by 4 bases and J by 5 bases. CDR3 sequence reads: CASSRGGLANNEQFF. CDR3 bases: TGCGCCAGCAGCCGCGGGGGACTAGCGAACAATGAGCAGTTCTTC.

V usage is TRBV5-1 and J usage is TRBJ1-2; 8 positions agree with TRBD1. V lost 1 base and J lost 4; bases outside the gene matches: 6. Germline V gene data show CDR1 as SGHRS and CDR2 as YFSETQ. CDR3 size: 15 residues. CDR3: CASSLLQGGIYGYTF. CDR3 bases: TGCGCCAGCAGCTTGTTACAGGGGGGCATCTATGGCTACACCTTC.

CDR3: CASSLGGALNEQFF. DNA of the CDR3: TGTGCCAGCAGTTTAGGGGGCGCATTGAATGAGCAGTTCTTC. This chain joins TRBV28 and TRBJ2-1; D is possibly TRBD1 (6 bases). V was cut by 2 bases and J by 7 bases, with 12 bases left in between. This CDR3 region has 14 residues. Germline values: CDR1 MDHEN, CDR2 SYDVKM.

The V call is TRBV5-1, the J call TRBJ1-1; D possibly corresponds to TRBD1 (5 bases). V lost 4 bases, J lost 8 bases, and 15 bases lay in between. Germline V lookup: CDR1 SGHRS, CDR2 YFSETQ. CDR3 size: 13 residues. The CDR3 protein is CASSQGSGPEAFF. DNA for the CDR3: TGCGCCAGCAGCCAAGGCTCAGGGCCCGAAGCTTTCTTT.

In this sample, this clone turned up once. CDR3 coding DNA: TGTGCCAGCAGTGACGGACTAGCGGGAGGGCTGGAGCAGTACTTC. This translates into CASSDGLAGGLEQYF. The V and J genes are TRBV6-1 and TRBJ2-7; 15 nucleotides match TRBD2. The CDR3 totals 15 residues. The germline V gene has CDR1 MNHNS and CDR2 SASEGT. Trimming cost V 3 bases and J 7 bases; bases outside gene matches: 4.

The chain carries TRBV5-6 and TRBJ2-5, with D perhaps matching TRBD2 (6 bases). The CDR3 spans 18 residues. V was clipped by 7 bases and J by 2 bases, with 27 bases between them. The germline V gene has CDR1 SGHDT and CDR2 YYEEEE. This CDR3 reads CASENAGTPQFLQETQYF. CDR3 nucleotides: TGTGCCAGCGAGAACGCGGGAACCCCACAATTTCTACAAGAGACCCAGTACTTC.

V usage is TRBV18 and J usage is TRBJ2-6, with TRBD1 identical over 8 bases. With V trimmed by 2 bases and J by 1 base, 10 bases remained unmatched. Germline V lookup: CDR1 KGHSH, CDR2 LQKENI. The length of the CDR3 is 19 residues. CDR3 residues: CASSPRADRGYSGANVLTF. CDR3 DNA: TGTGCCAGCTCACCAAGAGCAGACAGGGGTTATTCTGGGGCCAACGTCCTGACTTTC.

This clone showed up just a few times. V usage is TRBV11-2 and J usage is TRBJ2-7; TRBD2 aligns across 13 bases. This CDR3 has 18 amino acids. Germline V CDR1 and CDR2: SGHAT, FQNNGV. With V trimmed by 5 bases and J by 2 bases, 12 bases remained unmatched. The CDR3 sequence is CASSLTSGRPLPTYEQYF. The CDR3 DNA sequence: TGTGCCAGCAGCCTGACTAGCGGGAGGCCCCTCCCGACCTACGAGCAGTACTTC.

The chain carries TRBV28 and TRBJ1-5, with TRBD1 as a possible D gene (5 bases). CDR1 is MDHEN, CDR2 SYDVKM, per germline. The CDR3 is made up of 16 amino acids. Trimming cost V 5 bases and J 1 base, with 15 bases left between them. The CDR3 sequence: CASSHAGLASNQPQHF. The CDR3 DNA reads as TGTGCCAGCAGTCACGCAGGGTTGGCGAGCAATCAGCCCCAGCATTTT.

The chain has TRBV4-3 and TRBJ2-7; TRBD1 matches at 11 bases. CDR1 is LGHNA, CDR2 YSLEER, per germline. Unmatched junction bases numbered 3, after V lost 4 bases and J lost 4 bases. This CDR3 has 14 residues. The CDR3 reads CASSRTGGEYEQYF. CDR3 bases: TGCGCCAGCAGCCGGACAGGGGGCGAATACGAGCAGTACTTC.

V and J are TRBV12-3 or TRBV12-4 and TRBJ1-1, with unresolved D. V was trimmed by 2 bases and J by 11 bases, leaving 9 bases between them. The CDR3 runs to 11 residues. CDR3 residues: CASSLPTAAFF. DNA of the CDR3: TGTGCCAGCAGTTTACCCACAGCCGCTTTCTTT.

CDR3 sequence reads: CASSMEGASQPQHF. DNA for the CDR3: TGCGCCAGCAGTATGGAGGGGGCGAGTCAGCCCCAGCATTTT. The chain couples TRBV5-1 to TRBJ1-5; 7 nucleotides agree with TRBD1. Germline V gene lookup returns CDR1 SGHRS and CDR2 YFSETQ. The CDR3 runs to 14 residues. V gave up 5 bases and J gave up 6 bases; unmatched junction bases: 8.

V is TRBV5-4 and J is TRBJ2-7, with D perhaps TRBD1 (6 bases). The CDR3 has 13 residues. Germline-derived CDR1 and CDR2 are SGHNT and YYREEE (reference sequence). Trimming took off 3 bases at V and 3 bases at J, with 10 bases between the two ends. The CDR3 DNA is TGTGCCAGCAGCTCGGACAGACGCTACGAGCAGTACTTC. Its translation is CASSSDRRYEQYF.

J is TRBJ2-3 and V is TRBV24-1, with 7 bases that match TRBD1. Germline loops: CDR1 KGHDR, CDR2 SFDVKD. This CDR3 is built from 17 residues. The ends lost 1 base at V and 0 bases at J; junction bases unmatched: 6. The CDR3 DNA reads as TGTGCCACCAGTGATTTTCACAGGGGCAGGAGCACAGATACGCAGTATTTT. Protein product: CATSDFHRGRSTDTQYF.

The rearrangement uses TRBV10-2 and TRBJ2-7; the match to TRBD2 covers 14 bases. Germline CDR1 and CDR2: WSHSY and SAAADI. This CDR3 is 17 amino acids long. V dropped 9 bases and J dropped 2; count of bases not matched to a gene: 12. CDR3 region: CARTPGLAGVGTYEQYF. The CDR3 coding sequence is TGCGCCAGGACCCCGGGACTAGCGGGAGTGGGGACCTACGAGCAGTACTTC.

The CDR3 is CASAGTGGWQPQHF. The CDR3 region has the DNA TGTGCCAGCGCCGGGACAGGGGGGTGGCAGCCCCAGCATTTT. The rearrangement joins TRBV7-2 to TRBJ1-5; 11 nucleotides agree with TRBD1. Trimming took 8 bases from V and 7 from J; bases not matched to a gene: 7. In germline, CDR1 is SGHTA, CDR2 FQGNSA. CDR3 size: 14 residues.